This T cell receptor (beta chain) was sequenced for a study of CD8 T cells in ankylosing spondylitis. Whole-study findings and limits: It appeared that ankylosing spondylitis blood was characterized by a TCR beta motif of eight highly homologous variants. Prior work had noted some motif variants in reactive arthritis blood and synovial fluid.

On this clonotype: What it recognizes is unknown.

The ends were cut back, 3 bases at V and 3 bases at J, with 12 bases in the middle. Germline-derived CDR1 and CDR2 are SGHRS and YFSETQ. The CDR3 runs 14 residues. Quantitative 5'-RACE was performed with molecular barcodes, and it yielded the TCR beta libraries. From the 5' RACE reads, TCRdb called clonotypes with MiXCR, one entry per CDR3 protein. The top ten clones hold roughly 16% of a sample with roughly 160,000 distinct CDR3 sequences, 8.5% to 10% of them seen once. The material sequenced was blood, either unsorted or a sorted T cell fraction (not recorded which). The clonotype was recovered from a female donor with ankylosing spondylitis or in good health (not recorded which). This chain links TRBV5-1 with TRBJ1-1; D not resolved. The CDR3 here is CASSYGLDHTEAFF. CDR3 nucleotide sequence: TGCGCCAGCAGCTACGGGCTCGACCACACTGAAGCTTTCTTT.